There are a few counts of the clone carrying this T cell receptor (beta chain). Antigen unknown. TCRdb fed the reads into MiXCR, producing one record per CDR3 protein. The sample lists hundreds of thousands of distinct CDR3 sequences; over 7.5% were seen once. This sample was included in a study of T cell repertoires in cytomegalovirus infection. The germline V and J ends were trimmed by 3 bases and 3 bases, with 15 bases remaining between them. The CDR3 is 15 amino acids. CDR1 and CDR2 from the germline V gene are SGDLS and YYNGEE. Notes on the study in general: HLA-C-restricted CMV clonotypes gave the most frequent clonotype in two of eight donors.

The sequencing input was PBMCs. The chain employs TRBV9 and TRBJ1-2; tentatively, D is TRBD1 (6 bases). This TCR derives from a human donor in good health (CMV status not recorded). Some clones in this sample may be carry-over from other donors' samples. The CDR3 here is CASSAAPGHDYGYTF. In DNA, the CDR3 is TGTGCCAGCAGCGCAGCTCCGGGACACGACTATGGCTACACCTTC.